These 30 T cell receptor beta chains were sequenced from one sample in a study of blood T cell repertoires in COVID-19. Only in-frame clones appear in the TCRdb table, and some are missing; sequencing was by immunoSEQ multiplex PCR. This table holds over 80,000 clones, 60% to 80% found once. Sample: peripheral blood. These receptors were obtained from a woman in her fifties or sixties with acute or convalescent COVID-19.

The V call is TRBV18, the J call TRBJ1-1, with D tentatively TRBD1 (5 bases). The germline gives CDR1 KGHSH, CDR2 LQKENI. The CDR3 runs 16 residues. Trimming took off 3 bases at V and 1 base at J, with 15 bases between the two ends. The CDR3 sequence: CASSPVQGRQNTEAFF. The CDR3 coding sequence is TGTGCCAGCTCACCGGTGCAGGGCCGACAGAACACTGAAGCTTTCTTT.

The rearrangement links TRBV15 to TRBJ1-5; D is unclear. The ends were cut back, 4 bases at V and 1 base at J, with 11 bases in the middle. CDR1 and CDR2 from the germline V gene are LNHNV and YYDKDF (reference sequence). CDR3 size: 15 residues. Written as DNA, the CDR3 is TGTGCCACCAGCAAGTCACCGGGGAGCAATCAGCCCCAGCATTTT. This sequence encodes CATSKSPGSNQPQHF.

The rearrangement uses TRBV6-5 and TRBJ1-4; D ambiguous. This CDR3 has 14 residues. CDR1 and CDR2 from the germline V gene are MNHEY and SVGAGI. V was pared by 6 bases and J by 1 base, with 9 bases between. CDR3 bases: TGTGCCAGCAGGAGGGTGGGAACTAATGAAAAACTGTTTTTT. It codes for CASRRVGTNEKLFF.

This clone turned up a few times. The gene calls are TRBV15 and TRBJ1-3, with 7 bases lining up with TRBD1. The V gene end was trimmed by 6 bases and the J gene end by 0 bases; junction bases not matched to a gene: 5. The CDR3 sequence is 15 residues long. Germline CDR1 is LNHNV and CDR2 is YYDKDF (reference sequence). The CDR3 reads CATRSGQDSGNTIYF. CDR3 DNA sequence: TGTGCCACCAGGTCCGGACAGGACTCTGGAAACACCATATATTTT.

This clone has only a few counts. This rearrangement joins TRBV11-2 to TRBJ2-1; D perhaps matches TRBD2 (6 bases). There are 14 residues in the CDR3. The germline gives CDR1 SGHAT, CDR2 FQNNGV. The germline V and J ends were trimmed by 5 bases and 7 bases, with 15 bases remaining between them. CDR3 protein: CASSASTSRNEQFF. The CDR3 DNA follows: TGTGCCAGCAGCGCTTCGACTAGTCGGAATGAGCAGTTCTTC.

The chain couples TRBV7-2 to TRBJ2-7, with TRBD2 identical over 11 bases. Trimming took 2 bases from V and 3 from J; bases not matched to a gene: 3. CDR1 is SGHTA, CDR2 FQGNSA, per germline. The CDR3 has 15 amino acids. The CDR3 region has the DNA TGTGCCAGCAGCTTAATCCTAGCGGGGGGCTACGAGCAGTACTTC. The encoded protein is CASSLILAGGYEQYF.

The V call is TRBV3-1 (or the pseudogene TRBV3-2), the J call TRBJ2-1; 10 positions match TRBD2. The CDR3 runs to 18 residues. V lost 3 bases, J lost 2 bases, and 10 bases stayed unmatched. Germline CDR1 and CDR2: LGHDT and YNNKEL (reference sequence). The CDR3 region is CASSQASGGTRTYNEQFF. Here the CDR3 DNA reads TGTGCCAGCAGCCAGGCTAGCGGGGGTACAAGGACCTACAATGAGCAGTTCTTC.

The CDR3 nucleotides are TGTGCCAGCAGCGACGGACAGGGAGACCCCGGGGAGCTGTTTTTT. Its protein is CASSDGQGDPGELFF. This chain uses TRBV27 with TRBJ2-2, with 8 bases aligning to TRBD1. V was clipped by 6 bases and J by 6 bases; unmatched bases: 9. The CDR3 length is 15 residues. Germline V gene data show CDR1 as MNHEY and CDR2 as SMNVEV (reference sequence).

Concerning this clone: The same CDR3 arises from other DNA sequences in this sample as well. The chain employs TRBV3-1 (or the pseudogene TRBV3-2) and TRBJ1-5; D is uncertain. The CDR3 contains 13 residues. Trimming left V 0 bases short and J 4 bases short, with 4 bases between. The germline gives CDR1 LGHDT, CDR2 YNNKEL (reference sequence). As DNA, the CDR3 is TGTGCCAGCAGCCAAGATTTAAATCAGCCCCAGCATTTT. It is translated as CASSQDLNQPQHF.

This chain connects TRBV6-8 to TRBJ1-6; TRBD1 might be the D (5 bases). Germline-derived CDR1 and CDR2 are MNHGY and SAAAGT. The ends were cut back, 11 bases at V and 0 bases at J, with 14 bases in the middle. The CDR3 has 15 residues. The CDR3 sequence: CAGGSWGSYNSPLHF. CDR3 nucleotides: TGTGCCGGGGGGAGTTGGGGCTCCTATAATTCACCCCTCCACTTT.

V and J are TRBV7-2 and TRBJ2-3; D unresolved. The V end lost 1 base, the J end lost 3 bases, and 8 bases lay between the germline ends. The CDR3 covers 14 residues. From germline, CDR1 is SGHTA and CDR2 FQGNSA. CDR3 sequence: CASSLGARTDTQYF. CDR3 nucleotide sequence: TGTGCCAGCAGCTTAGGAGCGAGGACAGATACGCAGTATTTT. The full variable domain, with the rest looked up from reference TRBV7-2 and TRBJ2-3, is GAGVSQSPSNKVTEKGKDVELRCDPISGHTALYWYRQSLGQGLEFLIYFQGNSAPDKSGLPSDRFSAERTGGSVSTLTIQRTQQEDSAVYLCASSLGARTDTQYFGPGTRLTVL.

On this clone itself: This sample also contains other DNA sequences that code for the same CDR3. This chain links TRBV3-1 (or the pseudogene TRBV3-2) with TRBJ1-2, with D possibly matching TRBD1 (5 bases). With 1 base removed from V and 8 bases from J, the gap between germline ends came to 11 bases. CDR1 LGHDT and CDR2 YNNKEL come from the germline V gene (reference sequence). This CDR3 is built from 13 residues. The CDR3 DNA reads TGTGCCAGCAGCCAAGGTCGGGGGGTAGGCTACACCTTC. This codes for CASSQGRGVGYTF.

The chain couples TRBV5-6 to TRBJ1-4, with D tentatively TRBD1 (6 bases). The germline CDR1 and CDR2 sequences are SGHDT and YYEEEE. V was shortened by 4 bases and J by 8 bases, with 18 bases between the two germline ends. The length of the CDR3 is 15 residues. The CDR3 DNA reads TGTGCCAGCAGCGACCGTCAGGGGCGCCGGGAAAAACTGTTTTTT. This codes for CASSDRQGRREKLFF.

This rearrangement joins TRBV7-2 to TRBJ1-4; D might be TRBD1 (5 bases). The germline gives CDR1 SGHTA, CDR2 FQGNSA. The V and J ends lost 1 base and 6 bases respectively, with 9 bases between them. The CDR3 is 14 amino acids. CDR3 sequence: CASSLGQGYEKLFF. In nucleotides, the CDR3 is TGTGCCAGCAGCTTAGGGCAGGGATATGAAAAACTGTTTTTT.

The chain has TRBV5-1 and TRBJ2-1; 7 bases are shared with TRBD2. This CDR3 is built from 16 residues. Trimming took 0 bases from V and 5 from J; bases not matched to a gene: 8. CDR1 is SGHRS and CDR2 is YFSETQ in the germline V gene. CDR3: CASSLALRGGHNEQFF. The DNA for the CDR3 is TGCGCCAGCAGCTTGGCCCTACGCGGGGGACACAATGAGCAGTTCTTC.

The V and J genes are TRBV6-2 or TRBV6-3 and TRBJ1-2, with a weak D call TRBD1 (6 bases). V lost 6 bases and J lost 6, with 14 bases in between. This CDR3 is 13 amino acids long. In germline, CDR1 is MNHEY, CDR2 SVGEGT. For the CDR3, the DNA is TGTGCCAGCAGCCGAAGGGGGACGAATGGCTACACCTTC. It yields the protein CASSRRGTNGYTF.

This rearrangement joins TRBV27 to TRBJ2-7; D call uncertain. The V gene lost 6 bases and the J gene lost 5 bases, with 11 bases spanning the gap. The CDR3 is 12 residues long. Germline V gene sequence: CDR1 MNHEY, CDR2 SMNVEV (reference sequence). CDR3 DNA sequence: TGTGCCAGCAGCCCCTCTACGGACGAGCAGTACTTC. Translating gives CASSPSTDEQYF.

This rearrangement joins TRBV7-9 to TRBJ1-1, with a weak D call TRBD1 (6 bases). Trimming left V 5 bases short and J 0 bases short, with 10 bases between. The CDR3 length is 14 residues. CDR1 and CDR2 (germline): SEHNR, FQNEAQ (reference sequence). CDR3 sequence reads: CASSRQAMNTEAFF. Here the CDR3 DNA reads TGTGCCAGCAGCAGACAGGCAATGAACACTGAAGCTTTCTTT.

This chain connects TRBV5-1 to TRBJ1-2; weak D call: TRBD1 (5 bases). V was trimmed by 5 bases and J by 6 bases, leaving 20 bases between them. The germline gives CDR1 SGHRS, CDR2 YFSETQ. This CDR3 spans 15 amino acids. CDR3 protein: CASRPGPGQGHGYTF. CDR3 DNA: TGCGCCAGCAGGCCCGGTCCTGGGCAGGGCCATGGCTACACCTTC.

This clone was counted between two and nine times. The chain carries TRBV18 and TRBJ1-5, with a possible D match to TRBD1 (6 bases). This CDR3 comprises 16 residues. Germline assignment: CDR1 KGHSH and CDR2 LQKENI. The V end was cut by 1 base, the J end by 3 bases, with 13 bases between. Here the CDR3 reads CASSPRDNSHNQPQHF. The CDR3, as DNA: TGTGCCAGCTCACCACGGGACAACTCACACAATCAGCCCCAGCATTTT.

This rearrangement joins TRBV9 to TRBJ1-6; 7 bases map to TRBD1. Germline CDR1 SGDLS, CDR2 YYNGEE. J gave up 7 bases and V 4 bases, and 8 bases lay outside the gene matches. The CDR3 sequence is 15 residues long. This CDR3 is CASSPQTGLNSPLHF. In DNA, the CDR3 is TGTGCCAGCAGCCCCCAGACAGGGCTGAATTCACCCCTCCACTTT.

The chain employs TRBV6-5 and TRBJ1-1; 9 bases fit TRBD1. The germline gives CDR1 MNHEY, CDR2 SVGAGI. The CDR3 consists of 14 residues. The trim removed 5 bases at V and 10 bases at J, leaving 11 bases unmatched. CDR3 bases: TGTGCCAGCAGTCTCGATACAGGGGGCTGGGGAGCTTTCTTT. Translation: CASSLDTGGWGAFF.

This chain links TRBV30 with TRBJ2-3, with TRBD1 matching over 8 bases. This CDR3 comprises 14 residues. The V and J ends lost 5 bases and 2 bases, in that order; junction bases with no gene match: 6. The germline V gene encodes CDR1 GTSNPN and CDR2 SVGIG (reference sequence). CDR3: CAWDLQGDTDTQYF. The CDR3 nucleotides read TGTGCCTGGGATCTACAGGGGGACACAGATACGCAGTATTTT.

The chain carries TRBV27 and TRBJ2-5, with TRBD2 matching over 7 bases. This CDR3 comprises 15 residues. CDR1 MNHEY and CDR2 SMNVEV come from the germline V gene (reference sequence). V dropped 6 bases and J dropped 2; count of bases not matched to a gene: 9. The DNA of the CDR3 is TGTGCCAGCAGCCCACCGGGACTACCGCAAGAGACCCAGTACTTC. It specifies CASSPPGLPQETQYF.

The chain joins TRBV5-4 to TRBJ1-4; no definite D call. Germline-derived CDR1 and CDR2 are SGHNT and YYREEE (reference sequence). The length of the CDR3 is 11 residues. V lost 7 bases to trimming and J lost 10 bases, with 11 bases between them. The CDR3 region is CASGRTGKLFF. The CDR3 region has the DNA TGTGCCAGCGGCAGAACGGGAAAACTGTTTTTT.

The V gene is TRBV5-1, the J gene TRBJ2-5; a weak D match, TRBD2 (7 bases). Germline-derived CDR1 and CDR2 are SGHRS and YFSETQ. This CDR3 contains 14 residues. Trimming cost V 3 bases and J 5 bases, with 14 bases left between them. The CDR3 DNA sequence: TGCGCCAGCAGCTCCGACGGGGGGCTGGAGACCCAGTACTTC. It translates to CASSSDGGLETQYF.

The chain joins TRBV5-1 to TRBJ1-2; possibly TRBD1 for D (6 bases). The length of the CDR3 is 14 residues. Looked up from germline, CDR1 is SGHRS and CDR2 is YFSETQ. V gave up 3 bases and J gave up 1 base, with 10 bases separating them. CDR3 amino acids: CASSSTGINYGYTF. CDR3 DNA sequence: TGCGCCAGCAGCTCAACAGGGATTAACTATGGCTACACCTTC.

The gene calls are TRBV2 and TRBJ1-5; a weak D match, TRBD1 (6 bases). The CDR3 covers 15 residues. Trimming left V 8 bases short and J 5 bases short, with 19 bases between. The germline gives CDR1 SNHLY, CDR2 FYNNEI. The CDR3 protein is CASQKGWAGDQPQHF. The CDR3 region has the DNA TGTGCCAGCCAGAAAGGGTGGGCAGGGGATCAGCCCCAGCATTTT.

The chain employs TRBV7-3 and TRBJ1-1; 8 bases line up with TRBD1. The J segment lost 3 bases and the V segment lost 3 bases, leaving 0 bases of the junction unmatched. CDR1 and CDR2 (germline): SGHTA, FQGTGA. This CDR3 has 13 amino acids. Here the CDR3 DNA reads TGTGCCAGCAGCTTGGACAGGGACACTGAAGCTTTCTTT. Translating gives CASSLDRDTEAFF.

The chain recombines TRBV6-6 with TRBJ1-5; tentative D call: TRBD1 (6 bases). CDR1 and CDR2 from the germline V gene are MNHNY and SVGAGI (reference sequence). Trimming pared 0 bases from V and 6 bases from J, leaving 12 bases between. The length of the CDR3 is 15 residues. The CDR3 DNA reads TGTGCCAGCAGTTACTCGGGGGGGGGCCGTCAGCCCCAGCATTTT. Protein sequence: CASSYSGGGRQPQHF.